This TCR beta chain was obtained from a study of blood T cell repertoires in COVID-19. Overall study context: COVID-19 samples collected from the United States, Italy and Spain covered acute and convalescent phases. T cells, B-cell-depleted T cells, or PBMCs supplied cDNA or gDNA.

The CDR3 runs 15 residues. Germline V lookup: CDR1 MNHEY, CDR2 SMNVEV (reference sequence). V was shortened by 6 bases and J by 4 bases, with 18 bases between the two germline ends. Seattle participants joined during active infection and were tracked over time. Original processing methods: How many nucleated cells were present was estimated from reference gene primer amplification. Sequencing used immunoSEQ multiplex PCR; TCRdb keeps in-frame clones, though not all of them. V and J calls plus clone size are reproduced from that table; the DNA served to infer D and trimming. This table holds roughly 410,000 clones, over 75% found once.

The V gene is TRBV27, the J gene TRBJ1-2, with D possibly being TRBD1 (6 bases). This TCR was sampled from a woman aged 40 to 50 with COVID-19, enrolled during active disease. The sequencing sample was made of peripheral blood. CDR3 loop: CASSQNRDTLYGYTF. Here the CDR3 DNA reads TGTGCCAGCAGCCAAAACCGGGACACGCTCTATGGCTACACCTTC.